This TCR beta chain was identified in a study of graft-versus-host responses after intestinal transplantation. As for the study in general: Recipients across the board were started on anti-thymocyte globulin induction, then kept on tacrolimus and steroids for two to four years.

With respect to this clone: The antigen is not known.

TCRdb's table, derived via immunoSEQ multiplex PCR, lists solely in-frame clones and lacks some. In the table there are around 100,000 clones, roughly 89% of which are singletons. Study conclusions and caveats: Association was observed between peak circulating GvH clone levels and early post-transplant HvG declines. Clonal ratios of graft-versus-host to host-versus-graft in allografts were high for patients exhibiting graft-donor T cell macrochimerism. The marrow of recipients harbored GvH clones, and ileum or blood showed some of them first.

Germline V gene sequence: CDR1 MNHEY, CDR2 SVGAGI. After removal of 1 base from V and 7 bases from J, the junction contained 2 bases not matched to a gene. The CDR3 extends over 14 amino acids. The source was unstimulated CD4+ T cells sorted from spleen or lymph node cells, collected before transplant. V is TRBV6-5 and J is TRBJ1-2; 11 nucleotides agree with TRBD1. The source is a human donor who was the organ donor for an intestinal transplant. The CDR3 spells CASSYFGTGGGYTF. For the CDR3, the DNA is TGTGCCAGCAGTTACTTCGGGACAGGGGGTGGCTACACCTTC.